The 26 T cell receptor beta chains listed next were all sequenced from one sample in a study of T cell responses to AZD1222 COVID-19 vaccine. Profiled with immunoSEQ multiplex PCR; TCRdb holds only in-frame clones, not every one. The table lists about 34,000 clones, more than 75% of them singletons, with 4.5% to 5.5% in the top ten. Source: peripheral blood, taken 28 days after the second AZD1222 dose. Receptors were obtained from an adult who received the AZD1222 COVID-19 vaccine.

The chain uses TRBV7-8 and TRBJ2-3, with D unresolved. This CDR3 contains 13 residues. From germline, CDR1 is SGHVS and CDR2 FQNEAQ. The V end was cut by 8 bases, the J end by 1 base, with 10 bases between. The CDR3 here is CASGKYGTDTQYF. The CDR3 DNA reads as TGTGCCAGCGGGAAATACGGCACAGATACGCAGTATTTT.

The chain joins TRBV18 to TRBJ2-5, with TRBD1 identical over 9 bases. The CDR3 covers 15 residues. The V segment lost 3 bases and the J segment 1 base; nucleotides outside the gene matches: 3. CDR1 is KGHSH and CDR2 is LQKENI in the germline V gene. The CDR3 region has the DNA TGTGCCAGCTCACCCGGACAGGGGAGCCAAGAGACCCAGTACTTC. Residues: CASSPGQGSQETQYF.

The chain links TRBV29-1 to TRBJ2-1; D uncertain. The CDR3 extends over 13 amino acids. V lost 7 bases and J 4 bases, leaving 14 bases between the germline ends. Per germline, CDR1 SQVTM and CDR2 ANQGSEA. The CDR3 protein is CSAGGREYNEQFF. The CDR3 DNA follows: TGCAGCGCCGGTGGGCGTGAGTACAATGAGCAGTTCTTC.

The V call is TRBV12-3 or TRBV12-4, the J call TRBJ1-4; 7 bases map to TRBD1. Losses at the gene ends were 6 bases for V and 8 bases for J; bases not matched to a gene: 6. The CDR3 is made up of 13 amino acids. CDR3: CASSLTRGEKLFF. The CDR3 bases are TGTGCCAGCAGCCTAACCAGGGGGGAAAAACTGTTTTTT.

The chain combines TRBV20-1 with TRBJ1-5, with 7 nucleotides matching TRBD1. Germline CDR1 reads DFQATT; CDR2 reads SNEGSKA (reference sequence). CDR3 length: 14 residues. Germline trimming cut 3 bases from V and 5 bases from J; bases unmatched to any gene: 7. The CDR3 sequence is CSASADRRDQPQHF. CDR3 coding DNA: TGCAGTGCTAGTGCGGACAGGAGGGATCAGCCCCAGCATTTT.

This chain connects TRBV7-2 to TRBJ1-5; TRBD1 matches at 8 bases. Germline V lookup: CDR1 SGHTA, CDR2 FQGNSA. This CDR3 region has 14 residues. Trimming removed 4 bases from V and 4 bases from J; junction bases left unmatched: 3. The CDR3 loop reads CASSSRTGNQPQHF. As DNA, the CDR3 is TGTGCCAGCAGCTCTCGGACAGGGAATCAGCCCCAGCATTTT.

This chain links TRBV11-3 with TRBJ2-1; D may be TRBD1 (6 bases). With 5 bases removed from V and 10 bases from J, the gap between germline ends came to 12 bases. The CDR3 runs 12 residues. Germline V lookup: CDR1 SGHNT, CDR2 YENEEA. The CDR3, as DNA: TGTGCCAGCAGCACTGGGACACTGGAGCAGTTCTTC. Its protein product is CASSTGTLEQFF.

In its sample, this clone is medium-sized. The chain couples TRBV6-5 to TRBJ2-2, with a possible D match to TRBD2 (6 bases). There are 14 residues in the CDR3. The germline V gene has CDR1 MNHEY and CDR2 SVGAGI. V was pared by 7 bases and J by 3 bases, with 12 bases between. The CDR3 DNA sequence: TGTGCCAGCAAACGGGGGATAGACACCGGGGAGCTGTTTTTT. Residues: CASKRGIDTGELFF.

This chain connects TRBV7-2 to TRBJ2-7; D might be TRBD1 or TRBD2, each matching 5 bases. Germline loops: CDR1 SGHTA, CDR2 FQGNSA. V was trimmed by 1 base and J by 4 bases, leaving 14 bases between them. The CDR3 covers 15 residues. The CDR3 is CASSLVVYGGYEQYV. CDR3 nucleotides: TGTGCCAGCAGCTTAGTAGTTTATGGGGGTTACGAGCAGTACGTC.

The chain has TRBV5-1 and TRBJ2-5; 10 nucleotides align to TRBD2. V shed 4 bases, J shed 2 bases, and the junction held 8 bases outside the gene matches. CDR1 SGHRS and CDR2 YFSETQ come from the germline V gene. The CDR3 covers 16 residues. The CDR3 region is CASSLPLLAGQETQYF. The DNA for the CDR3 is TGCGCCAGCAGCCTCCCTCTACTAGCGGGACAAGAGACCCAGTACTTC. The full variable domain, completed using reference TRBV5-1 and TRBJ2-5, is KAGVTQTPRYLIKTRGQQVTLSCSPISGHRSVSWYQQTPGQGLQFLFEYFSETQRNKGNFPGRFSGRQFSNSRSEMNVSTLELGDSALYLCASSLPLLAGQETQYFGPGTRLLVL.

V is TRBV18 and J is TRBJ1-5; D possibly corresponds to TRBD1 (5 bases). Per the germline V gene, CDR1 is KGHSH and CDR2 is LQKENI. The CDR3 covers 13 residues. V shed 8 bases and J shed 3 bases, with 11 bases lying between them. The CDR3 DNA sequence: TGTGCCAGCACCCCAGGGAACAATCAGCCCCAGCATTTT. Residues: CASTPGNNQPQHF.

This sequence joins TRBV5-1 and TRBJ2-2, with 9 bases lining up with TRBD1. Germline assignment: CDR1 SGHRS and CDR2 YFSETQ. This CDR3 contains 14 residues. V trimming: 6 bases; J trimming: 3 bases; junction bases outside the gene matches: 3. The CDR3 DNA follows: TGCGCCAGCACCAGGACAGGGGACACCGGGGAGCTGTTTTTT. Encoded protein: CASTRTGDTGELFF.

This chain joins TRBV28 and TRBJ2-1, with TRBD1 as a possible D gene (6 bases). V gave up 7 bases and J gave up 3 bases, with 16 bases separating them. This CDR3 is 15 amino acids long. Germline CDR1 MDHEN, CDR2 SYDVKM. CDR3 in amino acids: CASTKQGDLYNEQFF. CDR3 nucleotide sequence: TGTGCCAGCACGAAACAGGGAGATCTCTACAATGAGCAGTTCTTC.

V and J are TRBV14 and TRBJ2-1; 8 nucleotides match TRBD2. The CDR3 totals 16 residues. Germline CDR1 SGHDN, CDR2 FVKESK. V trimming: 1 base; J trimming: 6 bases; junction bases outside the gene matches: 8. Here the CDR3 DNA reads TGTGCCAGCAGCCAAGGAAGCGGGAGACTCAGCAATGAGCAGTTCTTC. Protein: CASSQGSGRLSNEQFF. Complete variable domain (other parts from reference TRBV14 and TRBJ2-1): EAGVTQFPSHSVIEKGQTVTLRCDPISGHDNLYWYRRVMGKEIKFLLHFVKESKQDESGMPNNRFLAERTGGTYSTLKVQPAELEDSGVYFCASSQGSGRLSNEQFFGPGTRLTVL.

The chain carries TRBV6-4 and TRBJ2-7; 13 nucleotides agree with TRBD2. Germline assignment: CDR1 MRHNA and CDR2 SNTAGT. This CDR3 contains 15 residues. V lost 6 bases to trimming and J lost 2 bases; unmatched junction nucleotides: 4. The CDR3 DNA is TGTGCCAGCAGAGTCGGGACTAGCGGGACCTACGAGCAGTACTTC. Translating gives CASRVGTSGTYEQYF.

The CDR3: CSASPYNEQFF. CDR3 sequence (DNA): TGCAGTGCTAGTCCCTACAATGAGCAGTTCTTC. This rearrangement joins TRBV20-1 to TRBJ2-1, with D hard to call. This CDR3 is 11 amino acids long. Trimming removed 3 bases from V and 2 bases from J, with 2 bases in between. Germline loops: CDR1 DFQATT, CDR2 SNEGSKA (reference sequence).

The V and J genes are TRBV12-3 or TRBV12-4 and TRBJ1-1, with TRBD1 matching over 7 bases. With 2 bases clipped from V and 11 bases from J, the junction kept 5 bases outside the gene matches. This CDR3 comprises 12 residues. CDR3 protein: CASSLNDRVAFF. The CDR3 nucleotides read TGTGCCAGCAGTTTAAACGACAGGGTCGCTTTCTTT.

This chain joins TRBV12-3 or TRBV12-4 and TRBJ1-2; D may be TRBD1 (6 bases). The germline V and J ends were trimmed by 6 bases and 4 bases, with 12 bases remaining between them. The CDR3 sequence is 13 residues long. For the CDR3, the DNA is TGTGCCAGCAGCATCAGGGGCGGCTATGGCTACACCTTC. It codes for CASSIRGGYGYTF.

Here the CDR3 DNA reads TGCGCCAGCAGCTTGAACGCGTTAAATGGCAATCAGCCCCAGCATTTT. Protein: CASSLNALNGNQPQHF. The chain employs TRBV5-1 and TRBJ1-5; D call uncertain. The CDR3 runs to 16 residues. Trimming pared 1 base from V and 2 bases from J, leaving 13 bases between. Germline-derived CDR1 and CDR2 are SGHRS and YFSETQ.

The chain uses TRBV2 and TRBJ1-4; D gene ambiguous. Germline loops: CDR1 SNHLY, CDR2 FYNNEI. Trimming took 3 bases from V and 0 from J, leaving 5 bases between them. CDR3 size: 14 residues. This CDR3 is CASSDSTTNEKLFF. In DNA form, the CDR3 reads TGTGCCAGCAGTGACAGTACAACTAATGAAAAACTGTTTTTT.

The chain couples TRBV18 to TRBJ1-4, with TRBD1 as a possible D gene (6 bases). The CDR3 is 14 residues long. The V gene lost 5 bases and the J gene lost 0 bases, with 7 bases spanning the gap. The V gene's germline CDR1 is KGHSH and CDR2 LQKENI. CDR3 DNA sequence: TGTGCCAGCTCAAGGGGGGCAACTAATGAAAAACTGTTTTTT. It encodes CASSRGATNEKLFF.

Note on this clone: The sample has other DNA sequences that encode this CDR3 too. The genes are TRBV25-1 and TRBJ1-3, with TRBD1 identical over 8 bases. The V and J ends lost 4 bases and 2 bases, in that order; junction bases with no gene match: 1. Looked up from germline, CDR1 is MGHDK and CDR2 is SYGVNS. The CDR3 length is 14 residues. In DNA form, the CDR3 reads TGTGCCAGCAGTGTACAGGGGGCTGGAAACACCATATATTTT. It encodes CASSVQGAGNTIYF.

The chain employs TRBV25-1 and TRBJ1-2; maybe TRBD1 (6 bases). This CDR3 region has 16 residues. Germline CDR1 reads MGHDK; CDR2 reads SYGVNS. The V and J ends lost 6 bases and 3 bases respectively, with 20 bases between them. The CDR3 DNA sequence: TGTGCCAGCAGCCGAGGGGGGACGGGGATCTACTATGGCTACACCTTC. This codes for CASSRGGTGIYYGYTF.

This rearrangement joins TRBV7-8 to TRBJ1-5; D is unclear. This CDR3 spans 15 amino acids. The V and J ends lost 4 bases and 0 bases respectively, with 10 bases between them. Per germline, CDR1 SGHVS and CDR2 FQNEAQ. The CDR3 DNA reads as TGTGCCAGCAGCTCGCGTACGATTAGCAATCAGCCCCAGCATTTT. Its protein product is CASSSRTISNQPQHF.

The rearrangement uses TRBV19 and TRBJ2-1, with 16 bases aligning to TRBD2. The CDR3 extends over 19 amino acids. The germline V gene has CDR1 LNHDA and CDR2 SQIVND (reference sequence). Trimming took 5 bases from V and 0 from J; bases not matched to a gene: 7. CDR3 sequence: CASSLEGLAGGNSYNEQFF. The CDR3 DNA sequence: TGTGCCAGTAGTCTCGAGGGACTAGCGGGGGGGAACTCCTACAATGAGCAGTTCTTC.

The V gene is TRBV15, the J gene TRBJ2-2, with D unclear. CDR3 length: 13 residues. Germline CDR1 is LNHNV and CDR2 is YYDKDF (reference sequence). Trimming took off 1 base at V and 4 bases at J, with 4 bases between the two ends. CDR3 DNA sequence: TGTGCCACCAGCAGAGCCGCCACCGGGGAGCTGTTTTTT. The encoded protein is CATSRAATGELFF.